The clone carrying this T cell receptor (beta chain) occurred many times. TCRdb reprocessed the PCR reads via MiXCR and lists one record per CDR3 protein. The sample lists 79,000 or so distinct CDR3 sequences, about 53% occurring once. The V gene lost 5 bases and the J gene lost 8 bases, with 13 bases spanning the gap. CDR1 is MNHNY and CDR2 is SVGAGI in the germline V gene (reference sequence). The CDR3 consists of 13 residues. The data are from a study of CDR3 diversity in severe acne. V usage is TRBV6-6 and J usage is TRBJ2-1, with a weak D call TRBD1 (5 bases). Material for sequencing was blood. The source of this sequence is a male donor with severe acne vulgaris. The CDR3 is CASSRTGGDEQFF. For the CDR3, the DNA is TGTGCCAGCAGTCGAACAGGTGGCGATGAGCAGTTCTTC.